These 12 T cell receptor beta chains were sequenced from one sample in a study of T cells expressing NK-cell markers. TCRdb reprocessed the 5' RACE reads and reports one entry per CDR3 protein, with no DNA. This sample's table has 350,000 to 400,000 distinct CDR3 sequences. Input material: blood T cells: a sorted CD56 or NKG2C T cell subset, CD4+ or CD8+ T cells, or bulk PBMC T cells (not recorded which). The receptor set was obtained from a woman aged 50 to 60 in good health.

The genes are TRBV9 and TRBJ1-6; there is no DNA to check the TCRdb D call of TRBD1. Germline loops: CDR1 SGDLS, CDR2 YYNGEE. The CDR3 covers 16 residues. The CDR3 is CASTPGGNSYNSPLHF.

The CDR3 region is CASSLVGTGREKLFF. The rearrangement links TRBV5-1 to TRBJ1-4; TCRdb reports TRBD1, a call that lacks DNA to check it against. The CDR3 runs 15 residues. From germline, CDR1 is SGHRS and CDR2 YFSETQ.

This chain uses TRBV6-2 or TRBV6-3 with TRBJ1-5; the D gene TCRdb calls, TRBD1, cannot be checked with no DNA. Germline V lookup: CDR1 MNHEY, CDR2 SVGEGT. This CDR3 is built from 12 residues. CDR3 in amino acids: CAGGQGHQPQHF.

The chain links TRBV5-1 to TRBJ1-6; TCRdb outputs TRBD1, but without DNA this stays unchecked. This CDR3 region has 16 residues. Germline CDR1 SGHRS, CDR2 YFSETQ. The CDR3 loop is CASSLNSRRNNSPLHF. Combining the CDR3 with reference TRBV5-1 and TRBJ1-6 gives the whole variable domain KAGVTQTPRYLIKTRGQQVTLSCSPISGHRSVSWYQQTPGQGLQFLFEYFSETQRNKGNFPGRFSGRQFSNSRSEMNVSTLELGDSALYLCASSLNSRRNNSPLHFGNGTRLTVT.

The genes are TRBV5-4 and TRBJ2-2; TCRdb indicates TRBD1, and absent DNA this call remains unverified. The germline V gene encodes CDR1 SGHNT and CDR2 YYREEE (reference sequence). The CDR3 is 17 amino acids. The CDR3 protein is CASSSTGVGANTGELFF.

The chain links TRBV4-1 to TRBJ2-2; TCRdb designates TRBD2, a call that cannot be tested without DNA. Germline values: CDR1 MGHRA, CDR2 YSYEKL. The CDR3 is made up of 16 amino acids. CDR3 loop: CASSPPSGGQTGELFF.

The chain employs TRBV3-1 and TRBJ2-7; TCRdb names TRBD1, which stays unverified in the absence of DNA. CDR3 length equals 17 residues. In germline, CDR1 is LGHDT, CDR2 YNNKEL (reference sequence). The CDR3 sequence is CASSQGFSGRARYEQYF.

The chain couples TRBV29-1 to TRBJ2-7; TCRdb lists TRBD1, though no DNA is available to test this call. There are 16 residues in the CDR3. Germline lookup yields CDR1 SQVTM and CDR2 ANQGSEA. The CDR3 sequence is CSVETANRGLTYEQYF.

The CDR3 protein is CTVLGGNYGYTF. This rearrangement joins TRBV29-1 to TRBJ1-2; with no DNA, the TCRdb D assignment of TRBD1 cannot be verified. The CDR3 has 12 residues. Germline V gene lookup returns CDR1 SQVTM and CDR2 ANQGSEA. Using reference TRBV29-1 and TRBJ1-2 for the parts outside the CDR3, the full variable domain is SAVISQKPSRDICQRGTSLTIQCQVDSQVTMMFWYRQQPGQSLTLIATANQGSEATYESGFVIDKFPISRPNLTFSTLTVSNMSPEDSSIYLCTVLGGNYGYTFGSGTRLTVV.

The chain links TRBV27 to TRBJ2-3; TCRdb outputs TRBD1, but without DNA this stays unchecked. The CDR3 sequence is 15 residues long. The germline V gene has CDR1 MNHEY and CDR2 SMNVEV (reference sequence). The chain's CDR3 is CASSLPGDLTDTQYF.

The gene calls are TRBV12-3 or TRBV12-4 and TRBJ2-2; TCRdb reports TRBD1, a call that lacks DNA to check it against. This CDR3 spans 15 amino acids. CDR3 loop: CASRTLGQGTGELFF.

The chain has TRBV11-1 and TRBJ2-2; the TRBD1 assignment by TCRdb is unverifiable without DNA. The CDR3 is 16 amino acids. The germline CDR1 and CDR2 sequences are SGHAT and FQDESV (reference sequence). CDR3 residues: CASSLSLQGATGELFF.